Below are 16 T cell receptor beta chains sequenced from a single sample in a study of cytomegalovirus exposure and HLA in healthy donors. Both 60 Vbeta primers and 13 Jbeta primers went into the PCR. Method: immunoSEQ multiplex PCR; TCRdb's copy keeps in-frame clones and lacks some. The sample lists fewer than 70,000 clones; under 90% were seen once. The specimen sequenced was PBMCs. All receptors derive from a woman aged 40 to 50 in good health and CMV-seronegative.

The chain has TRBV5-6 and TRBJ2-5; TRBD2 matches 12 bases. This CDR3 region has 15 residues. Trimming took 2 bases from V and 2 from J; bases not matched to a gene: 1. Germline assignment: CDR1 SGHDT and CDR2 YYEEEE. CDR3 amino acids: CASSLGLAGQETQYF. The CDR3 DNA reads as TGTGCCAGCAGCTTAGGACTAGCGGGGCAAGAGACCCAGTACTTC. The variable domain in full, completed from reference TRBV5-6 and TRBJ2-5, reads DAGVTQSPTHLIKTRGQQVTLRCSPKSGHDTVSWYQQALGQGPQFIFQYYEEEERQRGNFPDRFSGHQFPNYSSELNVNALLLGDSALYLCASSLGLAGQETQYFGPGTRLLVL.

The chain employs TRBV19 and TRBJ1-5, with 8 bases identical to TRBD1. CDR1 LNHDA and CDR2 SQIVND come from the germline V gene (reference sequence). Trimming took 1 base from V and 5 from J; bases not matched to a gene: 7. The CDR3 totals 16 residues. Here the CDR3 reads CASSIGGQGFYQPQHF. CDR3 nucleotides: TGTGCCAGTAGTATAGGAGGACAGGGTTTTTATCAGCCCCAGCATTTT. Complete variable domain (other parts from reference TRBV19 and TRBJ1-5): DGGITQSPKYLFRKEGQNVTLSCEQNLNHDAMYWYRQDPGQGLRLIYYSQIVNDFQKGDIAEGYSVSREKKESFPLTVTSAQKNPTAFYLCASSIGGQGFYQPQHFGDGTRLSIL.

This clone was seen a few times. The genes are TRBV27 and TRBJ2-7, with D possibly TRBD1 on 6 matching bases. V was trimmed by 0 bases and J by 3 bases, leaving 12 bases between them. The CDR3 runs to 15 residues. The germline V gene has CDR1 MNHEY and CDR2 SMNVEV (reference sequence). In DNA, the CDR3 is TGTGCCAGCAGTTTATCACGGACAGACGGCTACGAGCAGTACTTC. It yields the protein CASSLSRTDGYEQYF.

V gene TRBV2 combines with J gene TRBJ2-2; tentatively, D is TRBD2 (6 bases). Germline V lookup: CDR1 SNHLY, CDR2 FYNNEI. V lost 6 bases and J lost 2, with 10 bases in between. The CDR3 contains 14 residues. CDR3 protein: CASRGLANTGELFF. Here the CDR3 DNA reads TGTGCCAGCAGGGGACTCGCAAACACCGGGGAGCTGTTTTTT.

The chain joins TRBV9 to TRBJ2-7; the match to TRBD2 covers 8 bases. Germline assignment: CDR1 SGDLS and CDR2 YYNGEE. The CDR3 consists of 15 residues. The trim removed 3 bases at V and 2 bases at J, leaving 7 bases unmatched. CDR3: CASSEEVAGPYEQYF. The CDR3 DNA sequence: TGTGCCAGCAGCGAGGAGGTAGCGGGGCCCTACGAGCAGTACTTC.

The chain links TRBV5-1 to TRBJ2-5; no definite D call. Germline V CDR1 and CDR2: SGHRS, YFSETQ. Deletions cut 4 bases from V and 2 bases from J, with 6 bases between. The length of the CDR3 is 12 residues. The CDR3 reads CASSALQETQYF. The CDR3 DNA is TGCGCCAGCAGCGCCCTACAAGAGACCCAGTACTTC.

The chain employs TRBV30 and TRBJ1-2; D is ambiguous. The CDR3 is 13 amino acids. Trimming took 0 bases from V and 2 from J, leaving 7 bases between them. Germline V gives CDR1 GTSNPN, CDR2 SVGIG (reference sequence). CDR3: CAWSVSRNYGYTF. For the CDR3, the DNA is TGTGCCTGGAGTGTATCTCGGAACTATGGCTACACCTTC.

This clone was recorded a few times. The chain recombines TRBV2 with TRBJ1-3; 10 nucleotides agree with TRBD1. The germline V gene encodes CDR1 SNHLY and CDR2 FYNNEI. This CDR3 spans 16 amino acids. Trimming took 4 bases from V and 2 from J; bases not matched to a gene: 5. This CDR3 is CASSGPGQGPGNTIYF. The CDR3 bases are TGTGCCAGCAGTGGACCGGGACAGGGGCCTGGAAACACCATATATTTT.

The J gene is TRBJ1-2, the V gene TRBV18, with TRBD1 matching 7 bases. CDR3 size: 15 residues. Germline V gene sequence: CDR1 KGHSH, CDR2 LQKENI. V lost 3 bases to trimming and J lost 2 bases; unmatched junction nucleotides: 6. CDR3 coding DNA: TGTGCCAGCTCACCGCCAGGGGGTTTAAACTATGGCTACACCTTC. Residues: CASSPPGGLNYGYTF.

This sequence joins TRBV6-6 and TRBJ2-7; TRBD2 aligns across 8 bases. This CDR3 comprises 16 residues. Germline V gene lookup returns CDR1 MNHNY and CDR2 SVGAGI (reference sequence). V lost 0 bases, J lost 3 bases, and 7 bases stayed unmatched. As DNA, the CDR3 is TGTGCCAGCAGTTACTCTCAGCGGGAGCAGGACTACGAGCAGTACTTC. It codes for CASSYSQREQDYEQYF.

The chain carries TRBV7-9 and TRBJ2-3, with 12 bases fitting TRBD2. J gave up 6 bases and V 5 bases, and 9 bases lay outside the gene matches. CDR1 and CDR2 (germline): SEHNR, FQNEAQ (reference sequence). CDR3 length: 16 amino acids. CDR3 protein: CASSGQGLAGWDTQYF. The DNA of the CDR3 is TGTGCCAGCAGCGGACAGGGACTAGCGGGTTGGGATACGCAGTATTTT.

The rearrangement links TRBV15 to TRBJ2-7; TRBD2 matches 8 bases. Germline values: CDR1 LNHNV, CDR2 YYDKDF (reference sequence). The trim removed 4 bases at V and 2 bases at J, leaving 1 base unmatched. This CDR3 spans 13 amino acids. CDR3 coding DNA: TGTGCCACCAGCATTAGCGGGACCTACGAGCAGTACTTC. Its translation is CATSISGTYEQYF.

This clone has a single count. The gene calls are TRBV7-9 and TRBJ1-3, with D maybe TRBD1 (5 bases). Germline assignment: CDR1 SEHNR and CDR2 FQNEAQ (reference sequence). V was shortened by 2 bases and J by 2 bases, with 10 bases between the two germline ends. The CDR3 length is 15 residues. CDR3 amino acids: CASSLSGEAGNTIYF. The CDR3 nucleotides read TGTGCCAGCAGCTTATCGGGGGAGGCTGGAAACACCATATATTTT.

The chain has TRBV4-1 and TRBJ2-1; tentative D call: TRBD2 (5 bases). V lost 0 bases, J lost 12 bases, and 12 bases lay in between. Germline assignment: CDR1 MGHRA and CDR2 YSYEKL. The CDR3 is 13 amino acids. In DNA form, the CDR3 reads TGCGCCAGCAGCCAAGATCCCCTAGCCTTGCAGTTCTTC. It specifies CASSQDPLALQFF.

V usage is TRBV4-1 and J usage is TRBJ1-1; D is perhaps TRBD1 (5 bases). The CDR3 has 12 residues. Trimming cost V 6 bases and J 8 bases, with 13 bases left between them. Germline CDR1 MGHRA, CDR2 YSYEKL. CDR3 coding DNA: TGCGCCAGCAGGCCGGTGGGGGGAGAAGCTTTCTTT. This codes for CASRPVGGEAFF.

The chain recombines TRBV4-3 with TRBJ2-1, with 9 bases matching TRBD2. Germline-derived CDR1 and CDR2 are LGHNA and YSLEER. The V gene end was trimmed by 0 bases and the J gene end by 10 bases; junction bases not matched to a gene: 7. CDR3 length equals 15 residues. The CDR3 here is CASSQDRLAGSEQFF. In nucleotides, the CDR3 is TGCGCCAGCAGCCAAGACAGGCTAGCGGGATCCGAGCAGTTCTTC.